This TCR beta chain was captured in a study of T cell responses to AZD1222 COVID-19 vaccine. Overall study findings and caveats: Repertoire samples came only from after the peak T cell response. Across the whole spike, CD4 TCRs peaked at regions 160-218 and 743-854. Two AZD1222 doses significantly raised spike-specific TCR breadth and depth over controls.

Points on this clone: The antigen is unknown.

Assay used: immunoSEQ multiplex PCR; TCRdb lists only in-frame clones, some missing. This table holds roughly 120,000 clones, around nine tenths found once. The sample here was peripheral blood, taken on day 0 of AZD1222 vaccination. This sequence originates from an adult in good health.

The CDR3 loop is CASNRQGKNGELFF. Here the CDR3 DNA reads TGTGCCAGCAATAGACAGGGGAAAAACGGGGAGCTGTTTTTT. The chain has TRBV6-5 and TRBJ2-2; 8 positions agree with TRBD1. The CDR3 covers 14 residues. Germline V gives CDR1 MNHEY, CDR2 SVGAGI. V was clipped by 7 bases and J by 7 bases; unmatched bases: 8.